This T cell receptor beta chain comes out of a study of long-term antiretroviral therapy in people with HIV (dated by TCRdb to between 2020 and 2023). About the investigation overall: The earliest samples were collected roughly a decade before the 2015 WHO recommendation for immediate ART, at a time when ART was usually postponed until CD4 counts fell. This retrospective serial study examined whether starting ART and sustained HIV suppression were associated with changes in the composition and diversity of the TRB repertoire in peripheral blood. From some 28 adults with confirmed HIV infection, the cohort provided around 180 cryopreserved PBMC samples, gathered serially across a mean of roughly 6 years (range 1-12). Eleven of the 30 participants with HIV were female. No cross-contamination during QIAcube processing was shown when test extractions of a monoclonal T-cell line were performed alongside roughly 30 polyclonal samples.

Results the study describes overall, beyond this receptor: The repertoire was dominated across all time points by expanded TRB clones identified before ART initiation, although this dominance was seen to fluctuate and to decrease in many PLHIV after ART. No data were available on ART adherence, viral resistance or therapy changes, limiting inferences about post-ART repertoire changes. Owing to limited PBMC availability, only the TCR beta chain was sequenced, without alpha chain pairing. Compared with controls, HIV repertoires had narrower CDR3 length ranges, and the network structure pointed to an antigen-experienced repertoire that shifted only slightly toward naive after ART. Starting ART was linked to a significant rise in TRB diversity, yet even with long-term ART the diversity remained significantly lower than in transplant donor controls. Because pre-ART samples had limited cell numbers, profiling was done on unsorted PBMC rather than on sorted CD4+ and CD8+ T cells. The samples span the years 2004 to 2017, and the ART regimens used at that time may not be as effective as current regimens.

Participants were included only if at least one PBMC sample before ART initiation and at least two post-ART samples were available. Every participant with HIV received treatment in the United States of America. Before DNA extraction, cryopreserved samples of 1-10 million PBMC were thawed and then washed. At the time of the earliest PBMC sample for each participant with HIV, ages ranged from roughly 23 to 55 years. PBMC samples from each participant spanned 1-4 timepoints before ART initiation and 2-8 timepoints after ART initiation, with a median of 7 samples. Serial HIV viral load, CD4+ T-cell count, ART history and demographic data were obtained for every participant. A Qiagen kit on a QIAcube was used to extract genomic DNA from unsorted PBMC, with samples processed in batches of 12. CDR3 length: 13 amino acids, cysteine to phenylalanine. The only DNA kept is the CDR3, 39 bases in frame from the first base.

Comments on this clone: It lacks a known antigen. Base qualities are missing; no much larger clone stands one base away.

The immunoSEQ hsTCRB v3.0 assay was used at survey level resolution to sequence the TRB variable region. The target sequencing depth for TRB was roughly 40,000-50,000 T-cell genomes per sample. Pooled TRB libraries were sequenced on an Illumina MiSeq with a v3 150-cycle kit. In the paper's pipeline: Repertoire analysis was performed in R inside a reproducible Nextflow workflow that covered QC, data transformation and analysis. LymphoSeq2, an R package for exploring AIRR-Seq data, was used to implement the custom analyses. After excluding a handful of samples that yielded fewer than 5000 total TRB sequences, 188 HIV repertoires remained for analysis. Among the approximately 200 retained HIV repertoires, 55 to 65 were collected before ART initiation and over 120 were collected after ART initiation. Repertoires were downsampled to 5000 TRB nucleotide sequences, and summary statistics were averaged over 100 downsampling iterations. Only TRB sequences with CDR3 regions of at least seven amino acids were retained for analysis. Two measures captured diversity: a Shannon entropy-derived clonality score and the Gini coefficient. Repertoire networks linked the top 5000 CDR3 amino acid sequences whenever two sequences differed by an edit distance of one. For TRB CDR3 amino acid sequences, antigen specificity groups and MHC restriction were predicted with GLIPH2. To flag known CMV, EBV, HIV or tissue antigen associations, CDR3 amino acid sequences were matched against VDJdb and McPAS-TCR. Pre-ART, post-ART and control groups were compared with Wilcoxon signed-rank tests and Holm-Bonferroni correction. TCRdb obtained this table from immuneACCESS and retained in-frame rearrangements with V and J assigned. These tables miss some clones; where compared with another copy, unresolved V genes account for less than half of the shortfall, and the remainder is unexplained. V and J calls and clone size come straight from that table; D and trimming were deduced from the DNA. In this sample the table shows about 16,000 clones, about 80% of which occur a single time. The leading ten clones occupy more than 12% of the sample.

The material sequenced was unsorted PBMCs, taken 1.5 years before starting antiretroviral therapy. The chain couples TRBV12-2 to TRBJ2-7; the D call TRBD1 from the table was never checked on the DNA. TRBV12-2 is recorded as a pseudogene. This receptor was identified in a woman in her forties or fifties with HIV. The base sequence is TGTGCAAGTCGCTTAGCGCCAGTACGCGAGCAGTACTTC. Its product reads: CASRLAPVREQYF.